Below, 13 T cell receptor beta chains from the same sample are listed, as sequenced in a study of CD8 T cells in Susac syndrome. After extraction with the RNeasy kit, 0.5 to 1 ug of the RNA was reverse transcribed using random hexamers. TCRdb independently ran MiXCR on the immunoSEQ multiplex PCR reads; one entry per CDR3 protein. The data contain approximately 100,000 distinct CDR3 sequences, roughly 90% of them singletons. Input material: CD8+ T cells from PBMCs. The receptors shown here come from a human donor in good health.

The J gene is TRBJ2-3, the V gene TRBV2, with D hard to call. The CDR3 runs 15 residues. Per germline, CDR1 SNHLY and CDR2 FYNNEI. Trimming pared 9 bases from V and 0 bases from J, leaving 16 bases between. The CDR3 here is CASTSTVTSTDTQYF. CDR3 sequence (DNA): TGTGCCAGTACGAGCACCGTTACTAGCACAGATACGCAGTATTTT.

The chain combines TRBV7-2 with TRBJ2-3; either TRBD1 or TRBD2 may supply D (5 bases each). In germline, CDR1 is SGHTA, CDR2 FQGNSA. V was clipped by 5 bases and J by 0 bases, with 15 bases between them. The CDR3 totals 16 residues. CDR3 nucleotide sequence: TGTGCCAGCAGCCCTACGTGGGGGTCTAGCACAGATACGCAGTATTTT. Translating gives CASSPTWGSSTDTQYF.

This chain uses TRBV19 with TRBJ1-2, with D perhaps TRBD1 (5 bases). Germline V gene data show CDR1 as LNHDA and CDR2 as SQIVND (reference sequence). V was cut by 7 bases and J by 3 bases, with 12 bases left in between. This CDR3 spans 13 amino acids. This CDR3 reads CASNTGLDYGYTF. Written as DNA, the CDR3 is TGTGCCAGTAATACAGGTCTTGACTATGGCTACACCTTC.

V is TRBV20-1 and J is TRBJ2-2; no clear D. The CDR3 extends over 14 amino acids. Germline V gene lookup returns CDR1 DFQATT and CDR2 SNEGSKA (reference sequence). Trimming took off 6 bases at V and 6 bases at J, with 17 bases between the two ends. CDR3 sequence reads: CSASPLVFSGELFF. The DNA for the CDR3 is TGCAGTGCCAGTCCGCTAGTCTTTTCCGGGGAGCTGTTTTTT.

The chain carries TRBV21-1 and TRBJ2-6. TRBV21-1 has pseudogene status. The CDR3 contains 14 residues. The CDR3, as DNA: TGTGCCAGCTGGTTATACTCTGGGGCCAACGTCCTGACTTTC. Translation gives CASWLYSGANVLTF.

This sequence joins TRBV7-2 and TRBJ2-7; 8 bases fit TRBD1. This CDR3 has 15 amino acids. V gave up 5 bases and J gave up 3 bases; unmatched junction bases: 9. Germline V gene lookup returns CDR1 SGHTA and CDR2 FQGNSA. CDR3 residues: CASSRFPGQVYEQYF. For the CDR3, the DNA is TGTGCCAGCAGCCGATTCCCGGGACAGGTCTACGAGCAGTACTTC.

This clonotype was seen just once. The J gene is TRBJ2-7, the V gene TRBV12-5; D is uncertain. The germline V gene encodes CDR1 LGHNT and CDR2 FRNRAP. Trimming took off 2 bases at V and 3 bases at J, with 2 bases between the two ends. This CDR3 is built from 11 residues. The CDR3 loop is CASGLNYEQYF. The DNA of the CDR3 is TGTGCTAGTGGTTTGAACTACGAGCAGTACTTC. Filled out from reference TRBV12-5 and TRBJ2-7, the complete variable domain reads DARVTQTPRHKVTEMGQEVTMRCQPILGHNTVFWYRQTMMQGLELLAYFRNRAPLDDSGMPKDRFSAEMPDATLATLKIQPSEPRDSAVYFCASGLNYEQYFGPGTRLTVT.

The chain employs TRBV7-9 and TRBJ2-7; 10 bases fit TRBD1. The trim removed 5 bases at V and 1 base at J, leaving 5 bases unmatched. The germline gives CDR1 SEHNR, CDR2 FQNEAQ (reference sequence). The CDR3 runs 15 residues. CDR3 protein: CASSPTGGESYEQYF. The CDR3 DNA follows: TGTGCCAGCAGCCCGACAGGGGGCGAGTCCTACGAGCAGTACTTC. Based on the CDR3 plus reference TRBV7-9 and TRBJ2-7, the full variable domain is DTGVSQNPRHKITKRGQNVTFRCDPISEHNRLYWYRQTLGQGPEFLTYFQNEAQLEKSRLLSDRFSAERPKGSFSTLEIQRTEQGDSAMYLCASSPTGGESYEQYFGPGTRLTVT.

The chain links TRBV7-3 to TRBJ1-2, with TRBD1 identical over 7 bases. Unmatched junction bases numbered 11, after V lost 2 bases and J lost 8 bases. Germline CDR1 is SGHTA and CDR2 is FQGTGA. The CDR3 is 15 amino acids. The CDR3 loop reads CASSLAGRQGEGYTF. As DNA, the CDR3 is TGTGCCAGCAGCTTAGCTGGGCGACAGGGAGAAGGCTACACCTTC.

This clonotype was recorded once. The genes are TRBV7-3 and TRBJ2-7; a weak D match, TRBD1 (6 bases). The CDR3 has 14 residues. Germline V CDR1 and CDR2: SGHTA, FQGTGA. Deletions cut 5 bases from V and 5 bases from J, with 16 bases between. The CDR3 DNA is TGTGCCAGCAGCCCCGGACAGAGACCCCACGAGCAGTACTTC. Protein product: CASSPGQRPHEQYF.

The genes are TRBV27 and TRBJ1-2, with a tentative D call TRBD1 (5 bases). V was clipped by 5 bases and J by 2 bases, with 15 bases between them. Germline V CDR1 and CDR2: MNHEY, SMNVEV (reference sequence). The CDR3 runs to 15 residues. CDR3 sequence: CASSGRGENNYGYTF. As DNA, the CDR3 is TGTGCCAGCAGTGGGAGAGGGGAGAACAACTATGGCTACACCTTC.

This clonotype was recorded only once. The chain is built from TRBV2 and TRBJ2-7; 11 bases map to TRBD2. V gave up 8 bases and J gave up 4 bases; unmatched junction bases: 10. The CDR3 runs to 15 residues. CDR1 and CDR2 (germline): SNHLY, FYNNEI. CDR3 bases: TGTGCCAGCGGGACTAGCGGACCCTCGATGTACGAGCAGTACTTC. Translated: CASGTSGPSMYEQYF.

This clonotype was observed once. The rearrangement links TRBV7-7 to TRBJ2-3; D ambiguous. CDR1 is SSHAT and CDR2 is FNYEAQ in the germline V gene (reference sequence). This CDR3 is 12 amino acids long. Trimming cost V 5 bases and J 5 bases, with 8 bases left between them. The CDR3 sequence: CASSPLGDTQYF. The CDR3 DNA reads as TGTGCCAGCAGCCCCCTAGGAGATACGCAGTATTTT. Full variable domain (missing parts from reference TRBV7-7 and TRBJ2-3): GAGVSQSPRYKVTKRGQDVTLRCDPISSHATLYWYQQALGQGPEFLTYFNYEAQPDKSGLPSDRFSAERPEGSISTLTIQRTEQRDSAMYRCASSPLGDTQYFGPGTRLTVL.